A selection of T cell receptor beta chains follows, all from one sample in a study of CD4 T cells in relation to SARS-CoV-2 and coronaviruses. Assay used: immunoSEQ multiplex PCR; TCRdb lists only in-frame clones, some missing. The data show 20,000 to 25,000 clones, about three quarters seen once. Their antigen targets remain unknown. Material for sequencing was CD4+ T cells from PBMCs, cultured in vitro. These receptor sequences come from a human donor in good health. Both conserved end residues are part of each CDR3. Each record gives: CDR3 protein, J gene, D gene, V gene. A D gene is named only where the DNA matches it firmly.

CASSLAAGGPQYNEQFF,TRBJ2-1,TRBD2,TRBV5-4
CASSKRGEALAEKLFF,TRBJ1-4,.,TRBV19
CASSGTENTEAFF,TRBJ1-1,TRBD1,TRBV5-1
CASSVDQGDTQYF,TRBJ2-3,.,TRBV7-3
CASSLEALSGANVLTF,TRBJ2-6,.,TRBV11-2
CASSLGADKNIQYF,TRBJ2-4,.,TRBV7-8
CASSEAGWDSSHGNTIYF,TRBJ1-3,TRBD1,TRBV6-1
CASNPGTSSYEQYF,TRBJ2-7,TRBD2,TRBV7-2
CAIAGQGVGNTIYF,TRBJ1-3,TRBD1,TRBV10-3
CAWSPLAGLLGF,TRBJ2-7,.,TRBV30
CASSIRGIDEQYF,TRBJ2-7,.,TRBV12-3/TRBV12-4
CASSPTGREQETQYF,TRBJ2-5,.,TRBV23-1
CASSHTSGSLREQFF,TRBJ2-1,TRBD2,TRBV7-4
CASTTHLGGYEQYF,TRBJ2-7,.,TRBV3-1/TRBV3-2
CASTPRGFGRSPLHF,TRBJ1-6,.,TRBV27
CASSAKIGSTEAFF,TRBJ1-1,.,TRBV27